A single sample is the source of the 3 T cell receptor beta chains below, sequenced in a study of T cell responses to AZD1222 COVID-19 vaccine. Method: immunoSEQ multiplex PCR; TCRdb's copy keeps in-frame clones and lacks some. Counted here are some 64,000 clones, roughly three quarters occurring once; the ten biggest clones make up over 11%. Sample: peripheral blood, taken on day 0 of AZD1222 vaccination. These receptors all stem from an adult in good health.

The gene calls are TRBV10-3 and TRBJ1-3; possible D gene TRBD1, 5 bases. Trimming pared 3 bases from V and 4 bases from J, leaving 10 bases between. CDR1 ENHRY and CDR2 SYGVKD come from the germline V gene. This CDR3 comprises 14 residues. The CDR3 sequence is CAISDRQGGNTIYF. For the CDR3, the DNA is TGTGCCATCAGTGACCGCCAGGGAGGAAACACCATATATTTT.

V is TRBV27 and J is TRBJ1-5; perhaps TRBD1 as D (5 bases). Between the trimmed V and J ends, which lost 2 bases and 5 bases, there was a span of 10 bases. The CDR3 is 14 amino acids. Germline V gene lookup returns CDR1 MNHEY and CDR2 SMNVEV (reference sequence). The CDR3 DNA follows: TGTGCCAGCAGTTTAGGGGCGAGTTATCAGCCCCAGCATTTT. It specifies CASSLGASYQPQHF.

V usage is TRBV24-1 and J usage is TRBJ1-2; TRBD1 might be the D (5 bases). The CDR3 consists of 15 residues. V shed 4 bases and J shed 9 bases, with 20 bases lying between them. Germline V gives CDR1 KGHDR, CDR2 SFDVKD. CDR3 protein: CATSDSRGNQASYTF. The CDR3 bases are TGTGCCACCAGTGACAGCCGGGGCAACCAAGCGAGCTACACCTTC.